This TCR beta chain is from a study of CXCR3-negative and CXCR3-positive naive CD8 T cells (dated by TCRdb to between 2018 and 2020). In the study overall: In total, 130 million to 150 million TRB reads were obtained, or roughly 1.5 +/- 0.3 million reads per library. The diversity and physicochemical repertoire analyses included about a dozen donors pooled from two independent experiments. For the TRBV-TRBJ cluster analysis, the naive subsets came from roughly 5 donors, while the memory cells came from 3 donors. Paper-wide results and their limitations: TRB CDR3s from CXCR3-positive naive cells showed higher hydrophobicity (lower Kidera factor 4), lower energy, and higher strength and volume indices than CXCR3-negative naive cells. Comparably high repertoire diversity was found in both naive subsets, whereas much lower repertoire diversity was found in memory CD8+ T cells. Freshly isolated PBMCs were used for most assays because CXCR3 expression partially decreased after cryopreservation. Within the same donor, TRBV-TRBJ usage looked similar between naive CXCR3-negative and CXCR3-positive cells, but memory cells had distinct patterns. Because surface CD5, which is linked to self-reactivity in mice, was comparable between the naive subsets, TCR interaction strength was also inferred from TRB CDR3 physicochemical properties.

For sequencing, a NextSeq 550 was employed. The Human TCR Profiling Kit (MiLaboratory) was used to prepare UMI-labeled 5' RACE TRB cDNA libraries. The full amount of extracted RNA was used for cDNA synthesis, and the full amount of resulting cDNA was used for PCR amplification. Libraries were prepared in parallel with an identical number of PCR cycles. Regarding the original processing steps: About 53,000 +/- 9,400 unique UMI-labeled TRB cDNA molecules per library were extracted with MIGEC and MiXCR, with at least two reads per UMI required. Each library averaged about 40,000 +/- 10,000 functional in-frame TRB CDR3 nucleotide clonotypes without stop codons. After each sample was downsampled to 5000 UMI-labeled TRB molecules, VDJtools was used to calculate diversity metrics such as normalized Shannon-Wiener and Chao1. Clonotype-size-weighted physicochemical properties of the central five CDR3 residues (interaction energy, strength, volume and Kidera factor 4) were computed in VDJtools. TCRdb reprocessed the reads, and each CDR3 protein sequence is entered once, without DNA. For this entry, the V and J calls and clone size follow TCRdb and not the study's own pipeline. The table for this sample records roughly 61,000 distinct CDR3 sequences. The ten most abundant clones make up about 0.49% of the sample.

As concerns this clonotype: Its antigen specificity is not known.

For each CD8+ T cell subset, flow sorting was done in triplicate, and roughly 330,000 cells per subset went directly into RLT lysis buffer. To exclude memory contaminants, naive CD8+ T cells were stringently defined as CD45RO-CCR7+CD27+CD95-. Peripheral blood mononuclear cells were isolated from buffy coats using standard density gradient centrifugation. A FACSAria III was used to flow-sort naive CXCR3-negative and CXCR3-positive CD8+ T cells. Total RNA was extracted from sorted cells using an RNeasy Mini Kit. CDR1 and CDR2, looked up from the germline V gene (reference sequence), are SEHNR and FQNEAQ. Counted from cysteine to phenylalanine, this CDR3 has 13 amino acids. DNA is not recorded here.

The sequencing input was naive CXCR3+ CD8+ T cells from blood. The label giving this sample's cell subset or site can be read as: CD45RO-CCR7+CD27+CD95- naive CD8+ T cells expressing CXCR3 (TNR3+). The rearrangement joined TRBV7-9 to TRBJ2-7; TCRdb names TRBD1, which stays unverified in the absence of DNA. This TCR came from a human donor in good health. Some clones in this sample may be carry-over from other donors' samples. The CDR3 region: CASSLGTGHEQYF.